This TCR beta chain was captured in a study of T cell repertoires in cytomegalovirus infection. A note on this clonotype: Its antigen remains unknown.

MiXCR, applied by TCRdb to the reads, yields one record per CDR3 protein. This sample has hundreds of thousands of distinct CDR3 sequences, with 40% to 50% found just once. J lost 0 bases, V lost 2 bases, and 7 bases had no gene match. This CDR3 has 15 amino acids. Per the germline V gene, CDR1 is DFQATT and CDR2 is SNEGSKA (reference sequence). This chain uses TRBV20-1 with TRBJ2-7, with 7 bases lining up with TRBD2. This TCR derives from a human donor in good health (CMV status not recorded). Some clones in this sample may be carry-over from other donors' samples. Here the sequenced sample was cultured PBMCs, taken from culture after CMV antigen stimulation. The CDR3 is CSARPSGAISYEQYF. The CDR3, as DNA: TGCAGTGCTAGACCGAGCGGGGCCATCTCCTACGAGCAGTACTTC.